This TCR beta chain comes out of a study of Ad26.COV2.S vaccination and SARS-CoV-2 variants. The V and J ends lost 11 bases and 2 bases, in that order; junction bases with no gene match: 3. In germline, CDR1 is SGHVS, CDR2 FQNEAQ. CDR3 length: 13 amino acids. The table came from immunoSEQ multiplex PCR; TCRdb's copy has only in-frame clones and leaves some out. The table has tens of thousands of clones, around 83% seen once. V gene TRBV7-8 combines with J gene TRBJ1-3; 10 bases agree with TRBD1. The sequencing here drew on peripheral blood, taken after recovery from COVID-19. This clonotype originated in a human donor who had recovered from COVID-19. CDR3 in DNA: TGTGCCTCAGGGACAGGGGCTGGAAACACCATATATTTT. Encoded protein: CASGTGAGNTIYF.